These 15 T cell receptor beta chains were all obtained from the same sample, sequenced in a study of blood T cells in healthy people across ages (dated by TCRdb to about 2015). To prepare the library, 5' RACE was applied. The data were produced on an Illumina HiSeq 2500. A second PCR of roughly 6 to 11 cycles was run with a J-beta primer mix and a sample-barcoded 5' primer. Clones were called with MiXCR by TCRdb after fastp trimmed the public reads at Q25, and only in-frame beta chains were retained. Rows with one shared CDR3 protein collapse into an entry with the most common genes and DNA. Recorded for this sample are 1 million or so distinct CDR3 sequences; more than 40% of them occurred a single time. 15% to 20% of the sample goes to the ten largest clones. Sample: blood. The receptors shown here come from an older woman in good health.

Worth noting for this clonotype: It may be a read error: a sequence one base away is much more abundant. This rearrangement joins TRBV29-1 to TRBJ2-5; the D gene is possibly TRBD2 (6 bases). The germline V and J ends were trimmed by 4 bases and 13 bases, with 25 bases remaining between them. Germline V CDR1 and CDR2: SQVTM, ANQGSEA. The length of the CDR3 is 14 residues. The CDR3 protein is CSVVIGVDLTSRYF. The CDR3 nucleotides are TGCAGCGTTGTCATCGGGGTCGATCTTACTAGCCGGTACTTC.

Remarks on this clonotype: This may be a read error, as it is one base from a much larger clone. The CDR3 DNA sequence: TGTGCCACCATGCCTAGCGGGAGTTGGAATGAGCAGTACTTC. Translated: CATMPSGSWNEQYF. The chain couples TRBV15 to TRBJ2-5; 10 bases are a match to TRBD2. Germline loops: CDR1 LNHNV, CDR2 YYDKDF (reference sequence). V lost 7 bases and J lost 11; bases outside the gene matches: 13. This CDR3 spans 14 amino acids.

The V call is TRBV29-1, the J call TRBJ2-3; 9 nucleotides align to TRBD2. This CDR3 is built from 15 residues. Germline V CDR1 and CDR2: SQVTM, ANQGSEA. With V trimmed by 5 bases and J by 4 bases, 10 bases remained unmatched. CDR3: CSVSRAGGLADTQYF. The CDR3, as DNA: TGCAGCGTTTCGCGAGCGGGAGGTTTGGCAGATACGCAGTATTTT.

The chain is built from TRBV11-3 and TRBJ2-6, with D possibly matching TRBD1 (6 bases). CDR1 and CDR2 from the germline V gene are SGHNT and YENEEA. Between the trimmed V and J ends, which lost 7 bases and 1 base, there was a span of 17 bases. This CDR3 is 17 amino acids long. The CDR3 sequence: CASIQGIALSGANVLTF. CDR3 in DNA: TGTGCCAGCATCCAGGGGATAGCTTTGTCTGGGGCCAACGTCCTGACTTTC.

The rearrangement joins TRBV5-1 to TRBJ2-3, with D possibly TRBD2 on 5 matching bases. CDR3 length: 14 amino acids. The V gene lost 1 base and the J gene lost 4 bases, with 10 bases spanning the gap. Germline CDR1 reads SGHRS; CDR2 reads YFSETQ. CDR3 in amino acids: CASSLTRGADTQYF. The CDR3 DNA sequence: TGCGCCAGCAGCTTGACTAGAGGCGCAGATACGCAGTATTTT.

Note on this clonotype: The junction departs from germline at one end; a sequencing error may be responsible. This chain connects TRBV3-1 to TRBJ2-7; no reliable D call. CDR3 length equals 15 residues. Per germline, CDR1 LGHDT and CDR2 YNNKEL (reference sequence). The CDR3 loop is CASSQDVTGSYEQYF. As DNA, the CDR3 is TGTGCTAGCAGCCAAGACGTCACTGGGTCCTACGAGCAGTACTTC.

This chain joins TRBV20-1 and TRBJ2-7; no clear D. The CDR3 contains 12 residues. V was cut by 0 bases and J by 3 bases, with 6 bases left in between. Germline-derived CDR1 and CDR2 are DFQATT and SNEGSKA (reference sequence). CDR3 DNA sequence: TGCAGTGCTAGAGACAGGATCTACGAGCAGTACTTC. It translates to CSARDRIYEQYF.

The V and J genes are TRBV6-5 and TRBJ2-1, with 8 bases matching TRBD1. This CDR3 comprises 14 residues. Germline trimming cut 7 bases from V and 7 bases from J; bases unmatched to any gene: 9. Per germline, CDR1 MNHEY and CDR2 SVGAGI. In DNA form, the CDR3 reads TGTGCCAGCAAATACGACAGGGGTGGGAATGAGCAGTTCTTC. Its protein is CASKYDRGGNEQFF.

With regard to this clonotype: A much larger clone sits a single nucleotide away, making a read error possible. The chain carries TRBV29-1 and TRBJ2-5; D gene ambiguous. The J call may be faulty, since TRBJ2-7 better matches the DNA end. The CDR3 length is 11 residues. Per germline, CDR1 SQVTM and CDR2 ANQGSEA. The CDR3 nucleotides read TGCAGCGTAGATTCGGCCTACGAGCAGTACTTC. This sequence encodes CSVDSAYEQYF.

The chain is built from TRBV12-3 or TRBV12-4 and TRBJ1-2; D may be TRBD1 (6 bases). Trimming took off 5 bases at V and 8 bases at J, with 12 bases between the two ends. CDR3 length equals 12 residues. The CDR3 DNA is TGTGCCAGCAGTACAGGGTTGAGAGGCTACACCTTC. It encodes CASSTGLRGYTF.

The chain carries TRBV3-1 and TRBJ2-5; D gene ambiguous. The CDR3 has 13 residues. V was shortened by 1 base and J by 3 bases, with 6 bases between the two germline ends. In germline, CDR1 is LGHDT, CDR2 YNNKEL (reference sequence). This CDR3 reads CASSQGPEETQYF. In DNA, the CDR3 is TGTGCCAGCAGCCAAGGTCCTGAAGAGACCCAGTACTTC.

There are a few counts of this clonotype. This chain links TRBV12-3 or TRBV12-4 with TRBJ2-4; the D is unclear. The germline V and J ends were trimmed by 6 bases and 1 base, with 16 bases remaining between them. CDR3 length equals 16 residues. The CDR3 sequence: CASRTNRNSAKNIQYF. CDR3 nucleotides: TGTGCCAGCAGAACAAATAGAAACTCTGCCAAAAACATTCAGTACTTC.

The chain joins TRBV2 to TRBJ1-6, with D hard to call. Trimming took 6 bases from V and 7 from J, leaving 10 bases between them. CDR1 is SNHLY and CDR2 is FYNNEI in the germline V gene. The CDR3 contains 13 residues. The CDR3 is CASRNSLNSPLHF. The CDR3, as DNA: TGTGCCAGCAGGAACAGCCTCAATTCACCCCTCCACTTT.

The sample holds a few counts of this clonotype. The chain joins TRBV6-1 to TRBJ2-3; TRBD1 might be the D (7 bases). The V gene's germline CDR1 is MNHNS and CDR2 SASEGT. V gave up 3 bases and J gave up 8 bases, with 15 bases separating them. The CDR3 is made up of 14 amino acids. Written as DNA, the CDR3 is TGTGCCAGCAGTGATTCAGGGGGGTCCACTACGCAGTATTTT. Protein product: CASSDSGGSTTQYF.

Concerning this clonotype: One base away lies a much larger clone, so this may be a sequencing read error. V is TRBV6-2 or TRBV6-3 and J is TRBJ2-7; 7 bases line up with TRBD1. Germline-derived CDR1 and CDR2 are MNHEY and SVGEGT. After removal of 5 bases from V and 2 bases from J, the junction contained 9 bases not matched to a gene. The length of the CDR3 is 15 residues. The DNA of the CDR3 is TGTGCCAGCAGTAAATTCCGGGACAGAGCCTACGAGCAGTACTTC. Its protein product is CASSKFRDRAYEQYF.